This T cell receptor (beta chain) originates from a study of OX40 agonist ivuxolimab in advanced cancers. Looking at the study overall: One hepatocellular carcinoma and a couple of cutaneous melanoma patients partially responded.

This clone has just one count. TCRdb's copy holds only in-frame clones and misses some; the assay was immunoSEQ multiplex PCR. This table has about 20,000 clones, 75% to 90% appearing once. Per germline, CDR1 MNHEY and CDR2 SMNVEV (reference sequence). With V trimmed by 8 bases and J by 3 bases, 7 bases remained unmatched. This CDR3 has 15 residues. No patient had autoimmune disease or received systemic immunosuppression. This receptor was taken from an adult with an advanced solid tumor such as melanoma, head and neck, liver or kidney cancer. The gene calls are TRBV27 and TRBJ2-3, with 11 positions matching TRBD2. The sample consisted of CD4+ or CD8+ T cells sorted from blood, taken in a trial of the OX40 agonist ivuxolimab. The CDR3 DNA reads TGTGCCAGCTCCGATAGCGGGAGGGTAACAGATACGCAGTATTTT. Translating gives CASSDSGRVTDTQYF.